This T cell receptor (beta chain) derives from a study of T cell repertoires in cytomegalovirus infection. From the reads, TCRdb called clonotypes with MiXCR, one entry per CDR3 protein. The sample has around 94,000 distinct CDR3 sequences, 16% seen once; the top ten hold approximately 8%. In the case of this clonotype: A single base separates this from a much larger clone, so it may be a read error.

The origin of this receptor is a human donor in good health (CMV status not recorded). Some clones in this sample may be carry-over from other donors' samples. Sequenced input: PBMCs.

This chain's CDR3 is CASNGSKRYGYTF. CDR3 DNA sequence: TGTGCCAGTAACGGATCTAAGAGGTATGGCTACACCTTC. The chain combines TRBV12-3 or TRBV12-4 with TRBJ1-2; D gene unclear. The CDR3 covers 13 residues. V was pared by 9 bases and J by 5 bases, with 16 bases between.